These T cell receptor beta chains were read from a single sample in a study of cytomegalovirus exposure and HLA in healthy donors. Profiled with immunoSEQ multiplex PCR; TCRdb holds only in-frame clones, not every one. The sample lists approximately 96,000 clones, 74% occurring once. The sequenced material came from PBMCs. The receptors here all came from a male donor in good health and CMV-seronegative. Both conserved end residues are part of each CDR3. Clone size appears in some rows only: once, few, many, or a class for an expanded clone.

clone size	V gene	J gene	CDR3 length	CDR3 protein
NA	TRBV14	TRBJ2-1	15	CASSQGLATYNEQFF
NA	TRBV30	TRBJ2-7	12	CAWEGLAHEQYF
NA	TRBV4-3	TRBJ2-4	15	CASSQGALAKNIQYF
NA	TRBV27	TRBJ2-3	13	CASSVLRADTQYF
NA	TRBV10-3	TRBJ1-4	14	CATGGPGANEKLFF
NA	TRBV27	TRBJ2-7	15	CASSPTTSGNYEQYF
NA	TRBV28	TRBJ2-3	14	CASSLGNRGDTQYF
NA	TRBV5-6	TRBJ1-3	17	CASSLDRLDSWQNTIYF
NA	TRBV28	TRBJ1-4	14	CASSFVREWEKLFF
few	TRBV11-3	TRBJ1-4	14	CASTTIIGGEKLFF
NA	TRBV25-1	TRBJ2-1	14	CASTQAGSYNEQFF
few	TRBV6-5	TRBJ2-7	14	CASSFGRASYEQYF
NA	TRBV6-5	TRBJ2-7	14	CASSSDRGPYEQYF
NA	TRBV27	TRBJ2-1	15	CASSFSGMTYNEQFF
NA	TRBV5-1	TRBJ2-3	15	CASSLVGSGTDTQYF
NA	TRBV5-1	TRBJ1-1	16	CASSVTGGGLDTEAFF
NA	TRBV4-1	TRBJ2-3	18	CASSQDVSDSSWPDTQYF
NA	TRBV27	TRBJ2-7	13	CASSFGARYEQYF
NA	TRBV9	TRBJ2-7	15	CASSVDTGTSSQQYF
NA	TRBV9	TRBJ2-1	14	CASSVAPTYNEQFF
NA	TRBV7-9	TRBJ2-3	16	CASSSPGGRAIHTQYF
NA	TRBV7-2	TRBJ2-3	17	CASSLGPSGSGADTQYF
NA	TRBV19	TRBJ2-3	13	CASNPEGADTQYF
NA	TRBV7-8	TRBJ1-2	17	CASSWGTSSGQPYGYTF
NA	TRBV2	TRBJ1-1	14	CASSEGGRVAEAFF
NA	TRBV7-2	TRBJ2-5	17	CASSFRTSGSSQETQYF
few	TRBV4-1	TRBJ1-5	17	CASSLTTGNPPNQPQHF
NA	TRBV7-9	TRBJ2-2	15	CASRQMDRNTGELFF
once	TRBV7-3	NA	12	CASSSGGHEQYF
NA	TRBV28	TRBJ2-5	15	CASSLWVQAQGPQYF
once	TRBV5-1	TRBJ2-1	13	CASSFAGGNEQFF
NA	TRBV2	TRBJ2-2	15	CASRDSGGGFGELFF
once	TRBV5-4	TRBJ2-7	13	CASSPDTADEQYF
NA	TRBV9	NA	15	CASSVGGAQSYEQYF
NA	TRBV4-1	TRBJ2-1	15	CASSLQFFLNNEQFF
few	TRBV9	TRBJ1-2	15	CASSVGGQTNYGYTF
NA	TRBV6-1	TRBJ2-7	15	CASTRQGASAYEQYF
NA	TRBV7-8	TRBJ1-2	15	CASSPFGAGDYGYTF
NA	TRBV10-1	TRBJ2-7	15	CASSSLRRRFYEQYF
NA	TRBV9	TRBJ1-5	14	CASSVAGGDQPQHF
NA	TRBV28	TRBJ2-1	16	CASSFGRLATLNEQFF
once	TRBV9	TRBJ2-1	14	CASSRAGGWNEQFF
NA	TRBV28	TRBJ1-5	13	CASIRVGNQPQHF
NA	TRBV27	TRBJ2-1	14	CASRPGSGVNEQFF
few	TRBV7-9	TRBJ2-4	12	CASSSSRDRAYF
few	TRBV10-3	TRBJ2-7	13	CAISDRTGYEQYF
few	TRBV27	TRBJ2-7	19	CASSLGEGGLAGEADEQYF
NA	TRBV7-9	TRBJ2-7	14	CASSLEGQAYEQYF
NA	TRBV11-2	TRBJ2-1	16	CASSLVTGRAGLEQFF
NA	TRBV4-3	TRBJ2-1	17	CASSRWAGAGGNNEQFF